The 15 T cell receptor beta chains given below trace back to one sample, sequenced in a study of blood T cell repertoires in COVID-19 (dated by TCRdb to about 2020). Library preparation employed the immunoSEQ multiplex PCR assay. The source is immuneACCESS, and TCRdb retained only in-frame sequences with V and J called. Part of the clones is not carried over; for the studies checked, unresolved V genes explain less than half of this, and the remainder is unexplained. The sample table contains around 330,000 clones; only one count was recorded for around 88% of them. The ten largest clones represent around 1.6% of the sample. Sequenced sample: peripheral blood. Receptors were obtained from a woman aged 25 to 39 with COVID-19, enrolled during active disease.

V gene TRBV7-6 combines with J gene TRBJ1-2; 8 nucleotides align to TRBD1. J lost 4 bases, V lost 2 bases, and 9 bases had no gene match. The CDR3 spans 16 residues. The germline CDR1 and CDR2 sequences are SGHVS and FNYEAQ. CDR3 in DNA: TGTGCCAGCAGCTTAAGGTCCGGACAGGGAGGCTATGGCTACACCTTC. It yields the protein CASSLRSGQGGYGYTF.

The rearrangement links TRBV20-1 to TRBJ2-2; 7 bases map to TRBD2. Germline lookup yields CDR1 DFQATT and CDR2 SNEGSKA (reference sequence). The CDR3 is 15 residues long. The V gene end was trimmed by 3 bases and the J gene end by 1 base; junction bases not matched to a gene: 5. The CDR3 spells CSASVSGGNTGELFF. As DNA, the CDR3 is TGCAGTGCTAGTGTATCGGGGGGGAACACCGGGGAGCTGTTTTTT.

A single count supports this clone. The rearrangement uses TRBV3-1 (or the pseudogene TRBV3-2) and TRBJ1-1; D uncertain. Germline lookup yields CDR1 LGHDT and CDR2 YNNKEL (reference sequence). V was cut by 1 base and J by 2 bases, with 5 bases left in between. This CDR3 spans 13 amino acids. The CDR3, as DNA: TGTGCCAGCAGCCAAGCCTCTAACACTGAAGCTTTCTTT. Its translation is CASSQASNTEAFF.

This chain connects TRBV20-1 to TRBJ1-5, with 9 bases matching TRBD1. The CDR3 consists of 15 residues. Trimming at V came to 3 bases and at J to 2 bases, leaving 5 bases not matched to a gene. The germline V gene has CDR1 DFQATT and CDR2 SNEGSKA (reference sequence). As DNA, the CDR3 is TGCAGTGCTAGTGACAGGGGGGTCGGCAATCAGCCCCAGCATTTT. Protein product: CSASDRGVGNQPQHF.

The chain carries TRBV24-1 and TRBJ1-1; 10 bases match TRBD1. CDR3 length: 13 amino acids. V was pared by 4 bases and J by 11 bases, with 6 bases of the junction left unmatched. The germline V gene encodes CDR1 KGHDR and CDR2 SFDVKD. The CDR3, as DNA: TGTGCCACCAGTGACCTGACAGGGGGCCGGGCTTTCTTT. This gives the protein CATSDLTGGRAFF.

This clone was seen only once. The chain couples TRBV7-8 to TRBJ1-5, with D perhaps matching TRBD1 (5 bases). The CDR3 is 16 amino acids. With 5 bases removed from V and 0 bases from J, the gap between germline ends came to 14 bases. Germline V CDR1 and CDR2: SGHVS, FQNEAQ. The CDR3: CASSLRGGNSNQPQHF. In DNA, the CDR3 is TGTGCCAGCAGCCTAAGGGGTGGGAATAGCAATCAGCCCCAGCATTTT. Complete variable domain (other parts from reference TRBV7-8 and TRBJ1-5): GAGVSQSPRYKVAKRGQDVALRCDPISGHVSLFWYQQALGQGPEFLTYFQNEAQLDKSGLPSDRFFAERPEGSVSTLKIQRTQQEDSAVYLCASSLRGGNSNQPQHFGDGTRLSIL.

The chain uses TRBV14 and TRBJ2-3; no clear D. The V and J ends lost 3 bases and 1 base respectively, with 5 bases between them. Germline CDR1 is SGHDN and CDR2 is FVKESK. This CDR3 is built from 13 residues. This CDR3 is CASSHERTDTQYF. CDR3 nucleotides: TGTGCCAGCAGCCACGAGCGCACAGATACGCAGTATTTT.

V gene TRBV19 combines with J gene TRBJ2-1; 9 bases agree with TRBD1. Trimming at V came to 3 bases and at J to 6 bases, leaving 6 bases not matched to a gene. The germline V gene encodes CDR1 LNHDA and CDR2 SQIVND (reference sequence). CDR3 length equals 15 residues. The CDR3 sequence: CASSIGQGLGNEQFF. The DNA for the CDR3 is TGTGCCAGTAGTATCGGACAGGGGCTTGGCAATGAGCAGTTCTTC.

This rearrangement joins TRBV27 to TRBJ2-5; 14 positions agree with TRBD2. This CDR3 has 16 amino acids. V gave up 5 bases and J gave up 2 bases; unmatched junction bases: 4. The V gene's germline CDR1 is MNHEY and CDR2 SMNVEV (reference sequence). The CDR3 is CASSPRLAGGQETQYF. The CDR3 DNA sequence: TGTGCCAGCAGTCCAAGACTAGCGGGAGGGCAAGAGACCCAGTACTTC.

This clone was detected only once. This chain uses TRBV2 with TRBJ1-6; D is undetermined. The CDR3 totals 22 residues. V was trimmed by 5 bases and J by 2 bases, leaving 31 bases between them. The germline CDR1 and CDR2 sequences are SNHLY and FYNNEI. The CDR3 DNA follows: TGTGCCAGCAGTTTTCCTTATGGGAGGAGAGGTAAGCGAAACGCCTATAATTCACCCCTCCACTTT. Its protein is CASSFPYGRRGKRNAYNSPLHF.

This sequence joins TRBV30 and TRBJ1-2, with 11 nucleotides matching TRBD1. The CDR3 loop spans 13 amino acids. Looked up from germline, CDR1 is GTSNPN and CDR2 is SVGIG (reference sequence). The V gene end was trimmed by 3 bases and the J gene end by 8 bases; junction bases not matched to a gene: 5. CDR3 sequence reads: CAWRDRGHGGYTF. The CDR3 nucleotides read TGTGCCTGGAGGGACAGGGGGCATGGAGGCTACACCTTC.

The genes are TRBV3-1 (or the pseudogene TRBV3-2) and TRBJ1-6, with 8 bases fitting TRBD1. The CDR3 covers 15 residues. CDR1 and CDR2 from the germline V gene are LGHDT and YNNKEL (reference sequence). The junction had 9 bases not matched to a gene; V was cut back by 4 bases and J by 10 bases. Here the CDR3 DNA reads TGTGCCAGCAGCCCTGTCGGACAGGGCATATCACCCCTCCACTTT. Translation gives CASSPVGQGISPLHF.

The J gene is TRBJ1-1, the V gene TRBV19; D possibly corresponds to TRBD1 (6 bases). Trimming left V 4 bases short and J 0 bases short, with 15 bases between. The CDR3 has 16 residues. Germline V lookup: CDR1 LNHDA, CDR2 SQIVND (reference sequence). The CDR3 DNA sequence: TGTGCCAGTAGTACCGCGAACAGGGCTTTGAACACTGAAGCTTTCTTT. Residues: CASSTANRALNTEAFF. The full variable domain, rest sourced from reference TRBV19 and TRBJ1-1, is DGGITQSPKYLFRKEGQNVTLSCEQNLNHDAMYWYRQDPGQGLRLIYYSQIVNDFQKGDIAEGYSVSREKKESFPLTVTSAQKNPTAFYLCASSTANRALNTEAFFGQGTRLTVV.

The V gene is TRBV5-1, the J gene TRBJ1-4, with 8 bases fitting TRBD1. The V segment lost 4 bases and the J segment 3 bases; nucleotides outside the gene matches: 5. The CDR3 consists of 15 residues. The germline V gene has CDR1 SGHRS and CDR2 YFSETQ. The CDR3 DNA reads TGCGCCAGCAGCCCGACAGGGGTACCTAATGAAAAACTGTTTTTT. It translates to CASSPTGVPNEKLFF.

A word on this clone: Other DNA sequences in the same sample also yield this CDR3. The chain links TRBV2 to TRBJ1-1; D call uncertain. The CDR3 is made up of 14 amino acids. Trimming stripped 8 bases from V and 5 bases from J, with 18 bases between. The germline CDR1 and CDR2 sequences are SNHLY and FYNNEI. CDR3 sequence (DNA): TGTGCCAGCGGACGGTTGGGGAGAGATACTGAAGCTTTCTTT. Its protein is CASGRLGRDTEAFF.